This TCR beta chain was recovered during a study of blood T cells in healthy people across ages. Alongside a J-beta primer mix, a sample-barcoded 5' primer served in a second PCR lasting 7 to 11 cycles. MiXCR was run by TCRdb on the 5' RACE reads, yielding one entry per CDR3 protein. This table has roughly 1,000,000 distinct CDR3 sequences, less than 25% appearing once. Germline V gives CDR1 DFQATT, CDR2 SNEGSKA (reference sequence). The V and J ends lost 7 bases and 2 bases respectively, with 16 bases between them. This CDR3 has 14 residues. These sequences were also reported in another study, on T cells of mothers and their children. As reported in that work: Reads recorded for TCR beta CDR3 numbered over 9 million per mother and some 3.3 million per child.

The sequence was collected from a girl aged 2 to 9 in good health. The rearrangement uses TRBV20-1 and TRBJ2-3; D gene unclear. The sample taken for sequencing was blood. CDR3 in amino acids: CSGRWGSHTDTQYF. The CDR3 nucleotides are TGCAGTGGGCGGTGGGGTAGCCACACAGATACGCAGTATTTT.